Shown below are 24 T cell receptor beta chains from a single sample sequenced in a study of blood T cells in healthy people across ages. It was with a sample-barcoded 5' primer and a J-beta primer mix that a second PCR of roughly 7 to 12 cycles was run. TCRdb passed the 5' RACE reads through MiXCR, listing each CDR3 protein once. The repertoire holds 700,000 to 850,000 distinct CDR3 sequences, under 40% seen once, with over 10% in the top ten. The sequenced material came from blood. The receptors were gathered from a man between 18 and 29 years old in good health.

In this sample, this clonotype turned up a few times. The rearrangement links TRBV6-1 to TRBJ1-1; D is ambiguous. The CDR3 is made up of 13 amino acids. Germline CDR1 MNHNS, CDR2 SASEGT. With 7 bases removed from V and 3 bases from J, the gap between germline ends came to 12 bases. DNA for the CDR3: TGTGCCAGCAAAGCCCGACAACACACTGAAGCTTTCTTT. The encoded protein is CASKARQHTEAFF.

This clonotype was counted at least ten times. The chain couples TRBV12-3 or TRBV12-4 to TRBJ1-2; 7 bases are a match to TRBD1. V shed 5 bases and J 4 bases; nucleotides not matched to a gene: 4. The CDR3 spans 13 residues. Written as DNA, the CDR3 is TGTGCCAGCAGTCCTAACAGGGGCTATGGCTACACCTTC. Residues: CASSPNRGYGYTF.

In its sample, this clonotype was seen a few times. V usage is TRBV18 and J usage is TRBJ1-5; no definite D call. Germline V gene data show CDR1 as KGHSH and CDR2 as LQKENI. Trimming left V 3 bases short and J 4 bases short, with 16 bases between. The CDR3 loop spans 16 amino acids. Here the CDR3 reads CASSPSSGNKNQPQHF. CDR3 nucleotide sequence: TGTGCCAGCTCACCGAGCTCCGGGAATAAGAATCAGCCCCAGCATTTT.

This clonotype was detected a few times. The chain joins TRBV5-1 to TRBJ2-1, with a tentative D call TRBD2 (5 bases). Germline CDR1 reads SGHRS; CDR2 reads YFSETQ. V was shortened by 0 bases and J by 9 bases, with 13 bases between the two germline ends. The CDR3 covers 14 residues. CDR3 coding DNA: TGCGCCAGCAGCTTGGGGGCCGACGGGATTGAGCAGTTCTTC. Translation gives CASSLGADGIEQFF.

The chain recombines TRBV7-8 with TRBJ1-1, with D possibly matching TRBD1 (5 bases). This CDR3 has 12 amino acids. CDR1 SGHVS and CDR2 FQNEAQ come from the germline V gene. Trimming stripped 10 bases from V and 5 bases from J, with 14 bases between. The CDR3 coding sequence is TGTGCCACGACCGGGGCCGATACTGAAGCTTTCTTT. Its protein product is CATTGADTEAFF.

The sample holds a few counts of this clonotype. The rearrangement uses TRBV4-3 and TRBJ2-1; 9 nucleotides align to TRBD2. With 4 bases clipped from V and 0 bases from J, the junction kept 13 bases outside the gene matches. This CDR3 contains 19 residues. Per germline, CDR1 LGHNA and CDR2 YSLEER. CDR3 DNA sequence: TGCGCCAGCAGCCGGTGGTCTAGCGGGGACTTTTTCTCCTACAATGAGCAGTTCTTC. It codes for CASSRWSSGDFFSYNEQFF.

This clonotype was detected only once. V gene TRBV7-8 combines with J gene TRBJ2-1; TRBD1 matches 7 bases. The CDR3 spans 15 residues. CDR1 and CDR2 (germline): SGHVS, FQNEAQ. V trimming: 5 bases; J trimming: 10 bases; junction bases outside the gene matches: 14. CDR3: CASSHGTVTPYEQFF. CDR3 DNA sequence: TGTGCCAGCAGCCATGGGACAGTTACGCCCTACGAGCAGTTCTTC.

This clonotype was detected a few times. The chain links TRBV10-3 to TRBJ1-5, with 7 positions matching TRBD1. Germline V lookup: CDR1 ENHRY, CDR2 SYGVKD. CDR3 size: 14 residues. V gave up 3 bases and J gave up 5 bases; unmatched junction bases: 4. The CDR3: CAISDPTGYQPQHF. CDR3 in DNA: TGTGCCATCAGTGACCCGACAGGGTATCAGCCCCAGCATTTT.

A few counts support this clonotype. V gene TRBV7-6 combines with J gene TRBJ2-2; D may be TRBD1 (5 bases). This CDR3 is built from 14 residues. Trimming removed 9 bases from V and 1 base from J, with 12 bases in between. Germline values: CDR1 SGHVS, CDR2 FNYEAQ. In DNA, the CDR3 is TGTGCCAGTCAGGGAAATAGGAACACCGGGGAGCTGTTTTTT. Protein sequence: CASQGNRNTGELFF. Drawing the rest from reference TRBV7-6 and TRBJ2-2, the complete variable domain is GAGVSQSPRYKVTKRGQDVALRCDPISGHVSLYWYRQALGQGPEFLTYFNYEAQQDKSGLPNDRFSAERPEGSISTLTIQRTEQRDSAMYRCASQGNRNTGELFFGEGSRLTVL.

The chain uses TRBV5-1 and TRBJ2-3, with 10 bases fitting TRBD2. The junction had 4 bases not matched to a gene; V was cut back by 4 bases and J by 2 bases. The germline V gene has CDR1 SGHRS and CDR2 YFSETQ. The CDR3 has 15 residues. The CDR3 DNA sequence: TGCGCCAGCAGCGTTAGCGGGGGGAACACAGATACGCAGTATTTT. This encodes CASSVSGGNTDTQYF.

The chain uses TRBV11-2 and TRBJ1-4; D uncertain. Germline CDR1 SGHAT, CDR2 FQNNGV. Between the trimmed V and J ends, which lost 5 bases and 7 bases, there was a span of 11 bases. The CDR3 is 13 residues long. As DNA, the CDR3 is TGTGCCAGCAGCGTACAAACGGGTGAAAAACTGTTTTTT. Protein sequence: CASSVQTGEKLFF.

This clonotype was seen a single time. The chain has TRBV6-2 or TRBV6-3 and TRBJ1-5; TRBD1 might be the D (5 bases). The V end was cut by 7 bases, the J end by 7 bases, with 17 bases between. The CDR3 has 14 residues. Germline V CDR1 and CDR2: MNHEY, SVGEGT. CDR3 nucleotides: TGTGCCAGCAACCTACTGGGGGGTGAGCAGCCCCAGCATTTT. Translation: CASNLLGGEQPQHF.

The chain carries TRBV20-1 and TRBJ1-2; TRBD1 is a possible D gene (6 bases). The CDR3 consists of 13 residues. CDR1 is DFQATT, CDR2 SNEGSKA, per germline (reference sequence). V shed 6 bases and J shed 5 bases, with 16 bases lying between them. The CDR3, as DNA: TGCAGTGCCCTTCGGGGGGCCGGGTATGGCTACACCTTC. Its translation is CSALRGAGYGYTF.

V usage is TRBV20-1 and J usage is TRBJ2-3; D possibly matches TRBD1 or TRBD2 (5 bases each). The V gene lost 1 base and the J gene lost 6 bases, with 14 bases spanning the gap. Germline loops: CDR1 DFQATT, CDR2 SNEGSKA (reference sequence). This CDR3 has 14 amino acids. As DNA, the CDR3 is TGCAGTGCTAGAGGGGTTCCGGGGCGGGATACGCAGTATTTT. This translates into CSARGVPGRDTQYF.

There are many counts of this clonotype. The rearrangement uses TRBV4-3 and TRBJ1-4, with 8 nucleotides matching TRBD1. The germline V gene encodes CDR1 LGHNA and CDR2 YSLEER. This CDR3 is 16 amino acids long. Trimming removed 4 bases from V and 4 bases from J; junction bases left unmatched: 8. The CDR3 DNA sequence: TGCGCCAGCAGCCGCCGCAGGGACAGGAATAATGAAAAACTGTTTTTT. Its translation: CASSRRRDRNNEKLFF.

This chain joins TRBV12-3 or TRBV12-4 and TRBJ2-5; 9 bases line up with TRBD2. The CDR3 loop spans 15 amino acids. The trim removed 5 bases at V and 11 bases at J, leaving 15 bases unmatched. CDR3 nucleotide sequence: TGTGCCAGCAGTCCCCAACTAGCGGGTTGGCATGAGCAGTACTTC. Translating it yields CASSPQLAGWHEQYF.

In its sample, this clonotype was seen a few times. The chain is built from TRBV20-1 and TRBJ1-1, with D possibly TRBD1 on 6 matching bases. The length of the CDR3 is 14 residues. Germline CDR1 and CDR2: DFQATT and SNEGSKA (reference sequence). Trimming removed 6 bases at V and 6 bases at J, with 20 bases between. CDR3 coding DNA: TGCAGTGCAATCCCCAGGGGTGAAAGGCCTGAAGCTTTCTTT. It codes for CSAIPRGERPEAFF.

With respect to this clonotype: This could be a read error, since a much larger clone is one nucleotide away. CDR3 sequence reads: CASSLPGQLSTEAFF. The CDR3 region has the DNA TGTGCCAGCAGTTTACCGGGGCAACTGAGCACTGAAGCTTTCTTT. The chain combines TRBV12-3 or TRBV12-4 with TRBJ1-1, with D possibly matching TRBD1 (5 bases). Trimming took 2 bases from V and 4 from J, leaving 14 bases between them. The CDR3 extends over 15 amino acids.

Many counts were recorded for this clonotype. The chain recombines TRBV20-1 with TRBJ2-7; 10 bases map to TRBD1. The trim removed 5 bases at V and 3 bases at J, leaving 4 bases unmatched. The CDR3 extends over 13 amino acids. CDR1 and CDR2 from the germline V gene are DFQATT and SNEGSKA (reference sequence). CDR3 nucleotides: TGCAGTGCTGCTCGGGACAGGGGCTACGAGCAGTACTTC. Amino acids: CSAARDRGYEQYF.

This clonotype was found a few times. V and J are TRBV29-1 and TRBJ2-7, with D possibly called TRBD1 or TRBD2 (5 bases each). Germline CDR1 SQVTM, CDR2 ANQGSEA. The CDR3 has 14 amino acids. V lost 3 bases, J lost 4 bases, and 16 bases lay in between. The CDR3, as DNA: TGCAGCGTTGATCGGGACGGACATCATTACGAGCAGTACTTC. As protein: CSVDRDGHHYEQYF.

Regarding this clonotype: Just one base apart from a much larger clone, this may be a read error. The chain is built from TRBV7-3 and TRBJ2-5; tentatively, D is TRBD1 (5 bases). Germline CDR1 SGHTA, CDR2 FQGTGA. V lost 2 bases, J lost 11 bases, and 21 bases lay in between. The CDR3 length is 15 residues. The CDR3: CASSLGRQIPSQQYF. Here the CDR3 DNA reads TGTGCCAGCAGCTTAGGCAGACAGATCCCCTCCCAGCAGTACTTC.

The chain combines TRBV10-3 with TRBJ1-1; D gene ambiguous. CDR3 length: 13 amino acids. The germline gives CDR1 ENHRY, CDR2 SYGVKD. With 6 bases removed from V and 1 base from J, the gap between germline ends came to 9 bases. The CDR3 bases are TGTGCCATCAGGCGACTCTGGAACACTGAAGCTTTCTTT. This gives the protein CAIRRLWNTEAFF.

This clonotype was observed a few times. V is TRBV6-5 and J is TRBJ2-6, with 10 bases fitting TRBD1. The V and J ends lost 3 bases and 0 bases, in that order; junction bases with no gene match: 11. Germline CDR1 is MNHEY and CDR2 is SVGAGI. The CDR3 covers 20 residues. CDR3 nucleotide sequence: TGTGCCAGCAGTTATTCTTTTGGGACAGGGGCTTCCTCTGGGGCCAACGTCCTGACTTTC. This sequence encodes CASSYSFGTGASSGANVLTF.

In this sample, this clonotype turned up many times. The chain links TRBV5-1 to TRBJ1-1, with D unresolved. CDR1 SGHRS and CDR2 YFSETQ come from the germline V gene. This CDR3 is built from 13 residues. Trimming left V 0 bases short and J 1 base short, with 4 bases between. The CDR3 nucleotides are TGCGCCAGCAGCTTGGTCACGAACACTGAAGCTTTCTTT. This encodes CASSLVTNTEAFF.